Following are 20 T cell receptor beta chains from one sample sequenced in a study of blood T cell repertoires in COVID-19. Here immunoSEQ multiplex PCR was the method, and the copy in TCRdb shows in-frame clones only, minus some. The top ten clones hold 2% to 2.5% of a sample with 250,000 to 300,000 clones, about nine tenths of them seen once. The sequenced sample consisted of peripheral blood. These TCRs come from a woman aged 50 to 60 who had recovered from COVID-19.

The table lists this clone with many counts. The V gene is TRBV7-3, the J gene TRBJ2-7; 7 positions match TRBD2. Germline lookup yields CDR1 SGHTA and CDR2 FQGTGA. The CDR3 spans 15 residues. V was clipped by 6 bases and J by 5 bases; unmatched bases: 13. The CDR3 protein is CASRVDIGGSDEQYF. CDR3 nucleotide sequence: TGTGCCAGCAGGGTAGATATTGGCGGGAGCGACGAGCAGTACTTC.

This sequence joins TRBV19 and TRBJ1-5; D is unclear. V was shortened by 4 bases and J by 9 bases, with 13 bases between the two germline ends. The length of the CDR3 is 13 residues. From germline, CDR1 is LNHDA and CDR2 SQIVND (reference sequence). The CDR3 reads CASSTHLRGPQHF. Written as DNA, the CDR3 is TGTGCCAGTAGTACCCATTTACGGGGGCCCCAGCATTTT.

This chain links TRBV18 with TRBJ1-5; D is undetermined. CDR3 length: 15 amino acids. V was cut by 0 bases and J by 5 bases, with 11 bases left in between. Germline loops: CDR1 KGHSH, CDR2 LQKENI. CDR3 region: CASSPPGGSDQPQHF. The CDR3 DNA reads TGTGCCAGCTCACCACCGGGAGGTTCGGATCAGCCCCAGCATTTT.

The rearrangement joins TRBV19 to TRBJ1-1; the D gene is possibly TRBD1 (6 bases). The CDR3 is 15 amino acids. CDR1 LNHDA and CDR2 SQIVND come from the germline V gene (reference sequence). Between the trimmed V and J ends, which lost 5 bases and 6 bases, there was a span of 19 bases. The CDR3 DNA is TGTGCCAGTAGTCCCTTTGGGGGGGCTAGCCCTGAAGCTTTCTTT. Translation gives CASSPFGGASPEAFF.

The chain has TRBV7-9 and TRBJ1-6; D is undetermined. Germline V gene lookup returns CDR1 SEHNR and CDR2 FQNEAQ (reference sequence). V gave up 6 bases and J gave up 7 bases, with 10 bases separating them. The CDR3 sequence is 13 residues long. CDR3 coding DNA: TGTGCCAGCAGGTCTTCGTTCAATTCACCCCTCCACTTT. Its protein product is CASRSSFNSPLHF.

The chain is built from TRBV7-9 and TRBJ1-1, with D possibly TRBD1 on 5 matching bases. The V end was cut by 5 bases, the J end by 7 bases, with 17 bases between. CDR3 size: 14 residues. CDR1 and CDR2 (germline): SEHNR, FQNEAQ (reference sequence). CDR3 protein: CASSPMTVYIEAFF. CDR3 bases: TGTGCCAGCAGCCCTATGACAGTTTATATTGAAGCTTTCTTT.

The table lists this clone with a few counts. This chain uses TRBV6-2 or TRBV6-3 with TRBJ1-2; D is perhaps TRBD1 (6 bases). Trimming took 5 bases from V and 0 from J, leaving 13 bases between them. The CDR3 has 15 residues. The germline V gene has CDR1 MNHEY and CDR2 SVGEGT. The CDR3 protein is CASSRAGTTNYGYTF. The CDR3 nucleotides are TGTGCCAGCAGTCGAGCCGGGACAACTAACTATGGCTACACCTTC.

This clone was seen more than once but under ten times. The rearrangement uses TRBV20-1 and TRBJ1-4; tentative D call: TRBD1 (5 bases). CDR3 length: 20 amino acids. Trimming removed 3 bases from V and 8 bases from J, with 34 bases in between. Germline V lookup: CDR1 DFQATT, CDR2 SNEGSKA (reference sequence). The CDR3 DNA sequence: TGCAGTGCTAGTGCCCTGGGGGGAAAATTTTGGAGCCCCCCGGGGGAAAAACTGTTTTTT. Its protein product is CSASALGGKFWSPPGEKLFF.

The chain is built from TRBV15 and TRBJ1-1; no firm D call. Germline CDR1 reads LNHNV; CDR2 reads YYDKDF (reference sequence). With 1 base removed from V and 7 bases from J, the gap between germline ends came to 10 bases. The CDR3 sequence is 13 residues long. The CDR3 coding sequence is TGTGCCACCAGCAGAGTCATGGCACGTGAAGCTTTCTTT. Residues: CATSRVMAREAFF. Based on the CDR3 plus reference TRBV15 and TRBJ1-1, the full variable domain is DAMVIQNPRYQVTQFGKPVTLSCSQTLNHNVMYWYQQKSSQAPKLLFHYYDKDFNNEADTPDNFQSRRPNTSFCFLDIRSPGLGDTAMYLCATSRVMAREAFFGQGTRLTVV.

There are a few counts of this clone. The sample carries other DNA sequences with the same CDR3. The chain links TRBV7-9 to TRBJ1-1, with 7 bases aligning to TRBD1. Germline V CDR1 and CDR2: SEHNR, FQNEAQ (reference sequence). The CDR3 covers 12 residues. Trimming cost V 2 bases and J 6 bases; bases outside gene matches: 0. The CDR3 sequence is CASSLQGAEAFF. In DNA, the CDR3 is TGTGCCAGCAGCTTACAGGGGGCTGAAGCTTTCTTT.

This rearrangement joins TRBV3-1 (or the pseudogene TRBV3-2) to TRBJ2-1; TRBD2 matches at 10 bases. CDR3 length equals 13 residues. The germline V gene has CDR1 LGHDT and CDR2 YNNKEL (reference sequence). Losses at the gene ends were 1 base for V and 12 bases for J; bases not matched to a gene: 3. The CDR3 nucleotides read TGTGCCAGCAGCCAAGCGACTAGCGGGCGGCAGTTCTTC. It codes for CASSQATSGRQFF.

A single count supports this clone. V gene TRBV6-5 combines with J gene TRBJ1-5; tentative D call: TRBD1 (5 bases). The CDR3 is 13 residues long. Germline V gene sequence: CDR1 MNHEY, CDR2 SVGAGI. V was trimmed by 0 bases and J by 6 bases, leaving 6 bases between them. The CDR3 sequence: CASSYSGVQPQHF. The CDR3 nucleotides read TGTGCCAGCAGTTACTCAGGGGTTCAGCCCCAGCATTTT.

This clone was seen a single time. The chain combines TRBV7-3 with TRBJ2-1; no reliable D call. Trimming removed 5 bases from V and 8 bases from J, with 10 bases in between. CDR3 length: 12 amino acids. Per germline, CDR1 SGHTA and CDR2 FQGTGA. CDR3 DNA sequence: TGTGCCAGCAGCGCGGTTCGTCATGAGCAGTTCTTC. Translated, it gives CASSAVRHEQFF.

The chain is built from TRBV7-2 and TRBJ2-5, with 7 bases matching TRBD2. The CDR3 is made up of 13 amino acids. With 5 bases clipped from V and 5 bases from J, the junction kept 5 bases outside the gene matches. Germline loops: CDR1 SGHTA, CDR2 FQGNSA. In DNA form, the CDR3 reads TGTGCCAGCAGCAACTGGGGGGGGGAGACCCAGTACTTC. This encodes CASSNWGGETQYF.

The V call is TRBV9, the J call TRBJ1-5, with a tentative D call TRBD1 (5 bases). In germline, CDR1 is SGDLS, CDR2 YYNGEE. The V end lost 3 bases, the J end lost 4 bases, and 11 bases lay between the germline ends. The CDR3 contains 14 residues. CDR3 nucleotide sequence: TGTGCCAGCAGCGCTGGGGGGGGGAATCAGCCCCAGCATTTT. Translation gives CASSAGGGNQPQHF.

The rearrangement links TRBV5-1 to TRBJ2-1; D gene ambiguous. The CDR3 loop spans 17 amino acids. Per the germline V gene, CDR1 is SGHRS and CDR2 is YFSETQ. The V end lost 0 bases, the J end lost 0 bases, and 13 bases lay between the germline ends. CDR3 protein: CASSLGPRGSSYNEQFF. The CDR3 DNA follows: TGCGCCAGCAGCTTGGGGCCAAGAGGTAGCTCCTACAATGAGCAGTTCTTC.

The chain employs TRBV12-3 or TRBV12-4 and TRBJ1-1; 7 bases match TRBD1. V lost 5 bases, J lost 5 bases, and 5 bases stayed unmatched. The CDR3 sequence is 13 residues long. CDR3 bases: TGTGCCAGCAGTCTACAGGGGAGAACTGAAGCTTTCTTT. Translated: CASSLQGRTEAFF.

This clone was seen a single time. The chain is built from TRBV25-1 and TRBJ2-1, with 7 bases aligning to TRBD2. In germline, CDR1 is MGHDK, CDR2 SYGVNS. This CDR3 contains 15 residues. With V trimmed by 4 bases and J by 2 bases, 5 bases remained unmatched. The CDR3 nucleotides read TGTGCCAGCAGTGCCACTAGCGTTCCCTACAATGAGCAGTTCTTC. It codes for CASSATSVPYNEQFF.

The rearrangement joins TRBV5-1 to TRBJ1-2, with 11 bases aligning to TRBD1. The trim removed 3 bases at V and 8 bases at J, leaving 9 bases unmatched. Germline V lookup: CDR1 SGHRS, CDR2 YFSETQ. The CDR3 is made up of 15 amino acids. CDR3 nucleotide sequence: TGCGCCAGCAGCTCCTCCGGGACAGGGGGGTTAGGCTACACCTTC. It specifies CASSSSGTGGLGYTF.

With regard to this clone: Other DNA sequences in the same sample also yield this CDR3. J is TRBJ2-7 and V is TRBV5-1, with 10 positions matching TRBD1. The junction had 3 bases not matched to a gene; V was cut back by 4 bases and J by 2 bases. The CDR3 spans 14 residues. Germline V CDR1 and CDR2: SGHRS, YFSETQ. This CDR3 reads CASSHGQGAYEQYF. As DNA, the CDR3 is TGCGCCAGCAGCCACGGACAGGGGGCCTACGAGCAGTACTTC. Variable domain in full (rest from reference TRBV5-1 and TRBJ2-7): KAGVTQTPRYLIKTRGQQVTLSCSPISGHRSVSWYQQTPGQGLQFLFEYFSETQRNKGNFPGRFSGRQFSNSRSEMNVSTLELGDSALYLCASSHGQGAYEQYFGPGTRLTVT.